The TCR beta chain described here comes from a study of blood T cells in healthy people across ages. General observations from the study: Estimates of diversity drawn from one million T cells were considered underestimates.

Then a second PCR, running roughly 7 to 11 cycles, was carried out with a sample-barcoded 5' primer and a J-beta primer mix. From the 5' RACE reads, TCRdb called clonotypes with MiXCR, one entry per CDR3 protein. The table shows about 1.8 million distinct CDR3 sequences, with 49% occurring only once. Germline lookup yields CDR1 DFQATT and CDR2 SNEGSKA (reference sequence). CDR3 length: 15 residues. Trimming took 6 bases from V and 9 from J; bases not matched to a gene: 15. Worth noting for this clonotype: Its antigen is still unknown.

This sequence was found in a middle-aged woman in good health. Sequenced: blood. The V and J genes are TRBV20-1 and TRBJ2-3, with 10 nucleotides matching TRBD2. The DNA of the CDR3 is TGCAGTGCCAATAGGATCGGTCTAGCGGGGGACACGCAGTATTTT. It encodes CSANRIGLAGDTQYF.